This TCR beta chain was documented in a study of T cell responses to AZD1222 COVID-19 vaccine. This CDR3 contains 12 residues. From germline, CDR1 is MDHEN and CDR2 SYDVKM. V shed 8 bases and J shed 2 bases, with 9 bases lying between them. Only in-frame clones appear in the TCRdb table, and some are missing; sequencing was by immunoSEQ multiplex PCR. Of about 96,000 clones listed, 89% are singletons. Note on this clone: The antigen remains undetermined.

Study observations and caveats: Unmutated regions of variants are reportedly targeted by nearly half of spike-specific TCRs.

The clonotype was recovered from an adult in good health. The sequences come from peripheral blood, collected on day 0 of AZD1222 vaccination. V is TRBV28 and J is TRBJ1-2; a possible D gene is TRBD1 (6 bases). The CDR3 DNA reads TGTGCCAGCGAAGGGGGGAACTATGGCTACACCTTC. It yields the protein CASEGGNYGYTF.